Listed below are T cell receptor beta chains from one sample, sequenced in a study of beta chain features in type 1 diabetes. TCRdb's table, derived via immunoSEQ multiplex PCR, lists solely in-frame clones and lacks some. This sample carries a few hundred thousand clones, roughly a fifth of them seen once, and the ten largest clones take under 0.055%. The sample comprised naive CD4+ T cells from blood. The origin of the receptors is a young woman in good health. CDR3s leave out the opening cysteine and the closing phenylalanine or tryptophan. Clone size appears in some rows only: once, few, many, or a class for an expanded clone.

.	TRBJ1-1	TRBV5-1	12	ASSKGQVATEAF
.	TRBJ1-2	TRBV7-9	13	ASSPDRTWDYGYT
few	TRBJ2-3	TRBV7-8	14	ASSQRLDLPTDTQY
.	TRBJ2-7	TRBV19	11	ASSSVLRGEQY
.	TRBJ1-1	TRBV30	11	AWTGQMNTEAF
once	TRBJ1-4	TRBV4-3	13	ASSFRQAVNEKLF
few	TRBJ2-1	TRBV7-2	13	ASSSVGASYNEQF
.	TRBJ1-2	TRBV27	12	ASSLLPGYYGYT
.	TRBJ1-2	TRBV10-2	12	ASSESGQNYGYT
once	TRBJ2-3	TRBV10-2	16	ASSPGTSGRRGTDTQY
.	TRBJ2-7	TRBV9	13	ASSAGLAVSDEQY
.	TRBJ2-5	TRBV5-1	11	ASGGLPQETQY
.	TRBJ2-7	TRBV28	12	ATAHRSGAYEQY
.	TRBJ1-1	TRBV6-4	11	ASSLGGGTEAF
few	TRBJ2-4	TRBV19	13	ASSVQGAAKNIQY
few	TRBJ2-3	TRBV5-1	14	ASSYTSGTGTDTQY
.	TRBJ2-1	TRBV19	13	ASNARGPTYNEQF
.	TRBJ2-1	TRBV29-1	11	SVDRSSYNEQF
few	TRBJ2-3	TRBV5-4	10	ASSRDSYTQY
.	TRBJ1-4	TRBV5-1	11	ASTSGQGRKLF
.	TRBJ1-2	TRBV30	11	AWTEGQGIGYT
.	TRBJ2-3	TRBV7-9	12	ASSFARESDTQY
few	TRBJ1-1	TRBV18	9	ASSPAEEAF
.	TRBJ1-6	TRBV18	11	ASSPPGTGTLH
few	TRBJ2-3	TRBV30	13	AWSVQAGGPDTQY
few	TRBJ1-5	TRBV19	11	ASSMVGNQPQH
.	TRBJ2-6	TRBV7-2	13	ASRLLGSGANVLT
.	TRBJ2-6	TRBV5-1	14	ASSFGGSSGANVLT
few	TRBJ2-5	TRBV6-1	11	ASSEARKGTQY
few	TRBJ2-7	TRBV21-1	10	ASPGTSAEQY
few	TRBJ2-7	TRBV5-1	13	ASSLAVSAGDEQY
.	TRBJ2-3	TRBV6-1	13	ASSGFTGSADTQY
.	TRBJ2-5	TRBV13	13	ASSSTGTGQETQY
few	TRBJ2-7	TRBV19	14	ASRASFGVPFYEQY
few	TRBJ1-1	TRBV30	11	ACLRDSNTEAF
few	TRBJ1-6	TRBV4-3	11	ASSRTAVSPLH
few	TRBJ2-7	TRBV25-1	13	ASSGLALLFYEQY
.	TRBJ2-1	TRBV29-1	12	SLFRLSSYNEQF
.	TRBJ1-1	TRBV7-3	13	ASSLEYVLNTEAF
.	TRBJ1-1	TRBV5-1	11	ASGAQGHTEAF
.	TRBJ2-3	TRBV2	13	ASSPPGTSGDTQY
few	TRBJ2-7	TRBV4-2	15	ASSQGASGGIPYEQY
.	TRBJ1-6	TRBV5-4	14	ASSLRPTGDNSPLH
.	TRBJ1-1	TRBV5-6	10	ASSLDQFEAF
few	TRBJ1-5	TRBV2	14	ASSEGTGDRNQPQH
few	TRBJ1-1	TRBV29-1	12	SVEGGGPNTEAF
few	TRBJ2-7	TRBV5-5	14	ASSLGPTVLTYEQY
many	TRBJ2-1	TRBV29-1	11	SVAGETYNEQF
few	TRBJ2-5	TRBV29-1	12	SVSGLAGSETQY
few	TRBJ1-1	TRBV6-5	11	ASSYETSTEAF
few	TRBJ2-7	TRBV10-3	11	AIRGAQGYEQY
.	TRBJ1-6	TRBV27	12	ASSFSLLSAPLH
.	TRBJ2-1	TRBV11-3	14	ASSSLGLAGVNEQF